This TCR beta chain stems from a study of cytomegalovirus exposure and HLA in healthy donors. Turning to the study itself: Of some 400 genotyped donors, 81% grouped in the Caucasian-associated ancestry cluster. Study results and caveats: Analysis performed later found roughly 17,000 TCR beta sequences associated with HLA alleles at 0.05 false discovery rate. Earlier analysis yielded a pattern in which most TCR beta V segments were productive about 90% or about 30% of the time. An ancestry cluster, one associated with Asian ancestry, reportedly showed fewer N-insertions than the 666-donor mean in a later analysis.

PCR employed 60 Vbeta and 13 Jbeta primers. Here immunoSEQ multiplex PCR was the method, and the copy in TCRdb shows in-frame clones only, minus some. The sample shows approximately 140,000 clones, just under 80% of them seen only once. The V end lost 3 bases, the J end lost 1 base, and 12 bases lay between the germline ends. The CDR3 totals 14 residues. The germline V gene has CDR1 SQVTM and CDR2 ANQGSEA. Details on this clone: The antigen remains unidentified.

This rearrangement joins TRBV29-1 to TRBJ1-2, with D unresolved. The TCR was taken from a woman in her late teens or twenties in good health and CMV-seronegative. Sequenced: PBMCs. CDR3 loop: CSVDRGLVNYGYTF. CDR3 nucleotide sequence: TGCAGCGTTGATCGGGGTTTGGTTAACTATGGCTACACCTTC.